This T cell receptor (beta chain) was documented in a study of neurological immune-mediated disorders. This clonotype was picked up many times. The antigen remains unidentified. cDNA was made by 5'RACE with 10-nucleotide random UMIs. A single run covered 15-18 subjects with over 170 million TCR-beta sequences. TCRdb used MiXCR to reprocess the 5' RACE reads, holding one entry per CDR3 protein. In the table there are over 60,000 distinct CDR3 sequences, under 5.5% of which are singletons. The CDR3 sequence is 14 residues long. Looked up from germline, CDR1 is SGHRS and CDR2 is YFSETQ. The trim removed 0 bases at V and 5 bases at J, leaving 2 bases unmatched. General study points: The expanded clones of different subjects shared no CDR3 amino acid sequences (suggesting private repertoires in all groups).

The source material was PBMCs. This chain uses TRBV5-1 with TRBJ2-1, with 7 bases that match TRBD1. The source is a woman between 45 and 60 years old with multiple sclerosis. CDR3 DNA: TGCGCCAGCAGCTTGGACAGGGGCCACAATGAGCAGTTCTTC. It is translated as CASSLDRGHNEQFF. The full variable domain, with the rest looked up from reference TRBV5-1 and TRBJ2-1, is KAGVTQTPRYLIKTRGQQVTLSCSPISGHRSVSWYQQTPGQGLQFLFEYFSETQRNKGNFPGRFSGRQFSNSRSEMNVSTLELGDSALYLCASSLDRGHNEQFFGPGTRLTVL.